The clone carrying this T cell receptor beta chain was counted many times. No antigen is known for it. These data are taken from a study of T-cell reconstitution after alpha-beta-depleted transplantation in children. The V gene lost 0 bases and the J gene lost 5 bases, with 10 bases spanning the gap. The CDR3 runs 13 residues. The germline CDR1 and CDR2 sequences are DFQATT and SNEGSKA (reference sequence). Preparation of the TCRbeta library involved a method that used unique molecular identifiers. TCRdb fed the PCR reads into MiXCR, producing one record per CDR3 protein. The data hold 250,000 or so distinct CDR3 sequences, with 7.5% to 9.5% observed a single time. Findings and caveats of the study: There were reportedly several hundred expanded graft clones from which alpha-beta T cells came about two months after transplant.

The receptor's source is a male patient aged 10 to 17 who had a stem cell transplant for acute lymphoblastic leukemia, so the T cells may come from the graft donor. This sequence joins TRBV20-1 and TRBJ1-1; D is uncertain. This material consisted of PBMCs, mostly from graft donor cells, taken 180 days after TCRalphabeta/CD19-depleted stem cell transplant. The CDR3 sequence: CSARDRGRTEAFF. The CDR3 region has the DNA TGCAGTGCTAGAGATCGCGGGAGGACTGAAGCTTTCTTT.